These T cell receptor beta chains were read from a single sample in a study of T cell repertoires in cytomegalovirus infection. MiXCR was run by TCRdb on the reads, yielding one entry per CDR3 protein. The table includes under 150,000 distinct CDR3 sequences, 30% detected once. Their specific antigens are unknown. The specimen was CD8+ T cells from cultured PBMCs, collected from culture after CMV antigen stimulation. The source is a human donor in good health (CMV status not recorded). Some clones in this sample may be carry-over from other donors' samples. The CDR3 runs from the conserved cysteine through the conserved F or W. Fields, in order: V gene, CDR3 length, D gene, J gene, clone size, CDR3 protein, CDR3 DNA. The D gene is left open where the match is weak. The size entry is marked missing in some rows and otherwise reads once, few, many or a size class.

TRBV6-2/TRBV6-3,15,TRBD1,TRBJ2-7,-,CASSYLTDRDYEQYF,TGTGCCAGCAGTTACCTCACTGACAGGGACTACGAGCAGTACTTC
TRBV28,19,TRBD1,TRBJ2-3,many,CASSPVLGTGGNYADTQYF,TGTGCCAGCAGCCCTGTACTCGGGACAGGGGGCAATTACGCAGATACGCAGTATTTT
TRBV11-2,15,TRBD1,TRBJ2-5,few,CASSLNRGVSETQYF,TGTGCCAGCAGCTTAAACAGGGGAGTATCGGAGACCCAGTACTTC
TRBV19,15,-,TRBJ1-5,-,CASTPGGQSNQPQHF,TGTGCCAGTACCCCGGGAGGGCAGAGCAATCAGCCCCAGCATTTT
TRBV7-9,13,-,TRBJ2-5,-,CASSLSERETQYF,TGTGCCAGCAGCTTATCCGAAAGAGAGACCCAGTACTTC
TRBV7-2,13,-,TRBJ2-7,many,CASSLEPLHEQYF,TGTGCCAGCAGCTTGGAACCCTTACACGAGCAGTACTTC
TRBV6-1,16,TRBD1,TRBJ2-7,-,CASSQLTGVDDYEQYF,TGTGCCAGCAGCCAACTGACAGGGGTCGACGACTACGAGCAGTACTTC
TRBV6-5,16,-,TRBJ1-2,many,CASSYRPDYLLYGYTF,TGTGCCAGCAGTTACCGTCCGGACTATCTACTATATGGCTACACCTTC
TRBV11-2,18,TRBD1,TRBJ1-1,-,CASSLGTGEMGLDTEAFF,TGTGCCAGCAGCTTGGGGACAGGGGAGATGGGATTGGACACTGAAGCTTTCTTT
TRBV27,15,-,TRBJ1-2,-,CASTAQGTLNYGYTF,TGTGCCAGCACGGCCCAGGGAACCCTTAACTATGGCTACACCTTC
TRBV5-6,13,TRBD1,TRBJ2-5,-,CASSQGTAATQYF,TGTGCCAGCAGCCAAGGGACAGCTGCGACCCAGTACTTC
TRBV28,16,TRBD1,TRBJ1-4,many,CASSSTGAYGSEKLFF,TGTGCCAGCAGTTCGACAGGGGCTTATGGAAGTGAAAAACTGTTTTTT
TRBV6-2/TRBV6-3,16,TRBD2,TRBJ2-3,-,CASSALWGGAQYTQYF,TGTGCCAGCAGTGCCCTCTGGGGGGGAGCACAATATACGCAGTATTTT
TRBV27,19,-,TRBJ2-1,-,CASSLYVTGTVTSYNEQFF,TGTGCCAGCAGTTTATACGTTACAGGGACCGTAACCTCGTACAATGAGCAGTTCTTC
TRBV4-1,15,-,TRBJ2-7,many,CASSQDWVVGYEQYF,TGCGCCAGCAGCCAAGATTGGGTAGTCGGCTACGAGCAGTACTTC
TRBV7-9,16,TRBD1,TRBJ1-2,-,CASSQGQLGGGYGYTF,TGTGCCAGCAGCCAGGGACAGCTCGGGGGTGGCTATGGCTACACCTTC
TRBV19,12,-,TRBJ1-1,many,CASGTSNTEAFF,TGTGCCAGCGGGACATCGAACACTGAAGCTTTCTTT
TRBV12-3/TRBV12-4,19,TRBD1,TRBJ1-1,-,CASSLSPWTQGAPGTEAFF,TGTGCCAGCAGTTTATCCCCCTGGACACAGGGGGCGCCTGGAACTGAAGCTTTCTTT
TRBV6-2/TRBV6-3,19,TRBD2,TRBJ2-2,-,CASSYPIGTSGLKTGQLFF,TGTGCCAGCAGTTACCCTATTGGGACTAGCGGGTTAAAAACCGGGCAGCTGTTTTTT
TRBV6-6,14,-,TRBJ1-5,-,CASTGGGFQGPQHF,TGTGCCAGCACCGGCGGGGGCTTTCAGGGGCCCCAGCATTTT
TRBV27,15,-,TRBJ2-7,few,CASSLNRGPYSEQYF,TGTGCCAGCAGTTTGAATCGGGGGCCCTACTCGGAGCAGTACTTC
TRBV7-2,18,TRBD2,TRBJ2-3,-,CASSLALPSGSSTDTQYF,TGTGCCAGCAGCTTAGCACTGCCTAGCGGCTCTAGCACAGATACGCAGTATTTT
TRBV7-9,19,-,TRBJ2-3,-,CASSFARLLARTSTDTQYF,TGTGCCAGCAGCTTTGCCCGACTACTAGCTCGTACCAGCACAGATACGCAGTATTTT
TRBV27,15,TRBD1,TRBJ1-2,-,CASSLPGQGPGGYTF,TGTGCCAGCAGTTTACCGGGACAGGGCCCAGGTGGCTACACCTTC
TRBV4-2,16,TRBD2,TRBJ2-1,-,CASSQADSGGDNEQFF,TGTGCCAGCAGCCAAGCCGATAGCGGGGGTGACAATGAGCAGTTCTTC
TRBV12-3/TRBV12-4,14,TRBD1,TRBJ2-1,few,CASSSSTGLNEQFF,TGTGCCAGCAGTTCGTCGACAGGGCTCAATGAGCAGTTCTTC
TRBV28,17,-,TRBJ1-2,-,CASSPTLGRWGYYGYTF,TGTGCCAGCAGTCCGACCCTAGGGAGGTGGGGGTACTATGGCTACACCTTC
TRBV10-3,13,-,TRBJ2-7,-,CAIREGTSYEQYF,TGTGCCATCAGGGAGGGGACCTCCTACGAGCAGTACTTC
TRBV7-6,13,TRBD1,TRBJ2-7,few,CASSSATGYEQYF,TGTGCCAGCAGCTCCGCGACAGGGTACGAGCAGTACTTC
TRBV6-6,13,-,TRBJ2-7,few,CASSYGRVYEQYF,TGTGCCAGCAGTTACGGTCGGGTTTACGAGCAGTACTTC
TRBV5-1,15,-,TRBJ1-5,few,CASSLTGDSNQPQHF,TGCGCCAGCAGCTTGACAGGAGATAGCAATCAGCCCCAGCATTTT
TRBV6-1,15,TRBD1,TRBJ1-2,many,CASSDYRGSNYGYTF,TGTGCCAGCAGTGACTACAGGGGATCTAACTATGGCTACACCTTC
TRBV19,14,TRBD2,TRBJ2-1,-,CASGALGLDPEQFF,TGTGCCAGTGGGGCCTTAGGACTAGACCCTGAGCAGTTCTTC
TRBV7-9,14,TRBD1,TRBJ1-1,many,CASSTTGTGKEAFF,TGTGCCAGCAGCACTACCGGGACAGGGAAGGAAGCTTTCTTT
TRBV7-9,12,-,TRBJ1-4,-,CASSHSAEKLFF,TGTGCCAGCAGCCATAGCGCGGAAAAACTGTTTTTT
TRBV7-8,14,TRBD1,TRBJ2-7,few,CASSFPGQSYEQYF,TGTGCCAGCAGCTTTCCGGGACAGTCCTACGAGCAGTACTTC
TRBV7-2,15,-,TRBJ2-1,many,CASSPTGRQYNEQFF,TGTGCCAGCAGCCCGACAGGCAGGCAGTACAATGAGCAGTTCTTC
TRBV2,16,-,TRBJ2-1,few,CASSGPHRSSYNEQFF,TGTGCCAGCAGTGGCCCCCATCGTAGCTCCTACAATGAGCAGTTCTTC
TRBV20-1,14,TRBD1,TRBJ1-2,few,CSAPELQGGDGYTF,TGCAGTGCCCCGGAATTGCAGGGGGGTGATGGCTACACCTTC
TRBV19,13,-,TRBJ2-7,-,CASSIYGGYEQYF,TGTGCCAGTAGTATTTATGGCGGTTACGAGCAGTACTTC
TRBV7-9,14,-,TRBJ1-2,many,CASSLLDFYYGYTF,TGTGCCAGCAGCTTATTGGATTTTTACTATGGCTACACCTTC
TRBV12-3/TRBV12-4,16,-,TRBJ2-3,-,CASSWAGIIHADTQYF,TGTGCCAGCAGTTGGGCCGGGATCATTCACGCAGATACGCAGTATTTT
TRBV6-1,15,TRBD1,TRBJ1-6,many,CATRQGRTYNSPLHF,TGTGCCACCCGACAGGGGAGAACCTATAATTCACCCCTCCACTTT
TRBV12-3/TRBV12-4,13,-,TRBJ1-1,few,CASSAGTNTEAFF,TGTGCCAGCAGTGCCGGGACGAACACTGAAGCTTTCTTT
TRBV7-3,13,-,TRBJ2-2,-,CASSAGNTGELFF,TGTGCCAGCAGCGCAGGGAACACCGGGGAGCTGTTTTTT
TRBV19,15,-,TRBJ1-2,few,CASSTAAGGRYGYTF,TGTGCCAGTAGTACGGCCGCCGGGGGCAGGTATGGCTACACCTTC